Listed below are T cell receptor beta chains from one sample, sequenced in a study of post-analysis software for immune sequencing data. TCRdb reanalysed the PCR reads using MiXCR and keeps one entry per CDR3 protein. The sample lists about 430,000 distinct CDR3 sequences, 30% to 45% occurring once. The sequencing sample was made of blood. The receptor source for this set is a girl aged 2-10 years with multiple sclerosis. The conserved cysteine and the conserved F or W are not part of the CDR3 here. A D gene is named only where the DNA matches it firmly.

length: 14
D: TRBD2
J: TRBJ2-5
V: TRBV12-3/TRBV12-4
CDR3: ASSPGTSGSGETQY

length: 14
D: .
J: TRBJ2-1
V: TRBV6-5
CDR3: ASSKTGRGDYNEQF

length: 13
D: TRBD1
J: TRBJ2-7
V: TRBV12-3/TRBV12-4
CDR3: ASSFRTGGVYEQY

length: 12
D: TRBD1
J: TRBJ2-1
V: TRBV4-1
CDR3: ASSRQGSRGEQF

length: 10
D: .
J: TRBJ1-2
V: TRBV6-5
CDR3: ASRAGHYGYT

length: 13
D: TRBD2
J: TRBJ2-1
V: TRBV28
CDR3: ASSWPSGTYNEQF

length: 12
D: .
J: TRBJ1-2
V: TRBV4-3
CDR3: ASSQDWVSYGYT

length: 19
D: TRBD1
J: TRBJ2-4
V: TRBV5-1
CDR3: ASSLLGTGESGILAKNIQY

length: 13
D: TRBD2
J: TRBJ2-7
V: TRBV7-3
CDR3: ASSLLSGSRDEQY

length: 11
D: .
J: TRBJ2-5
V: TRBV28
CDR3: ASSLDQGETQY

length: 13
D: .
J: .
V: TRBV4-1
CDR3: ASSRGDRGIYEQY

length: 13
D: .
J: TRBJ1-4
V: TRBV4-2
CDR3: ASSLDRRAEEKLF

length: 12
D: TRBD1
J: TRBJ2-7
V: TRBV29-1
CDR3: SALRPDRGSEQY

length: 15
D: TRBD1
J: TRBJ2-1
V: TRBV14
CDR3: ASSQRDRGIPYNEQF

length: 11
D: .
J: TRBJ2-1
V: TRBV11-1
CDR3: ASSHLGLPEQF

length: 13
D: TRBD2
J: TRBJ2-4
V: TRBV4-2
CDR3: ASSQATSGVNIQY

length: 11
D: TRBD1
J: TRBJ1-2
V: TRBV12-3/TRBV12-4
CDR3: ASSFDRVLGYT